Below, 27 T cell receptor beta chains from the same sample are listed, as sequenced in a study of T-cell memory formation after mild COVID-19. TCRdb itself ran the 5' RACE reads through MiXCR, one entry per CDR3 protein. The sample contains around 100,000 distinct CDR3 sequences, roughly 10% of which appear only once. The sequencing sample was made of PBMCs or a T cell subset sorted from them (not recorded which). These receptors all come from a man between 18 and 35 years old who had mild COVID-19 (a few samples of this study predate the infection). Cell type and time point are not known.

This clonotype came up a few times. V gene TRBV5-6 combines with J gene TRBJ2-4; D uncertain. The V end was cut by 4 bases, the J end by 0 bases, with 8 bases between. Germline CDR1 SGHDT, CDR2 YYEEEE. The length of the CDR3 is 14 residues. The CDR3 is CASSAVLAKNIQYF. CDR3 nucleotides: TGTGCCAGCAGCGCCGTTCTAGCCAAAAACATTCAGTACTTC.

V gene TRBV4-2 combines with J gene TRBJ2-7; D not certain. From germline, CDR1 is LGHNA and CDR2 YNFKEQ. V gave up 1 base and J gave up 1 base, with 17 bases separating them. The CDR3 length is 17 residues. CDR3 bases: TGTGCCAGCAGCCAAGTAGGTACCTTTAGGGAATCCTACGAGCAGTACTTC. Encoded protein: CASSQVGTFRESYEQYF.

The CDR3 region is CASSPGTSGGSFPDTQYF. DNA of the CDR3: TGTGCCAGCAGTCCAGGGACTAGCGGGGGGTCATTCCCAGATACGCAGTATTTT. J is TRBJ2-3 and V is TRBV12-3 or TRBV12-4, with 15 nucleotides matching TRBD2. V lost 5 bases to trimming and J lost 4 bases; unmatched junction nucleotides: 10. The CDR3 runs to 18 residues.

The table lists this clonotype with many counts. The chain joins TRBV7-7 to TRBJ2-5; D gene unclear. Germline V gene sequence: CDR1 SSHAT, CDR2 FNYEAQ (reference sequence). Trimming shortened V by 5 bases and J by 1 base, and 14 bases separated the two germline ends. This CDR3 region has 15 residues. The CDR3 sequence: CASSLVGRGQETQYF. The DNA for the CDR3 is TGTGCCAGCAGCCTCGTAGGGCGAGGCCAAGAGACCCAGTACTTC.

V and J are TRBV7-6 and TRBJ2-2; 7 bases line up with TRBD2. Germline assignment: CDR1 SGHVS and CDR2 FNYEAQ. With 1 base clipped from V and 0 bases from J, the junction kept 11 bases outside the gene matches. This CDR3 is 19 amino acids long. This chain's CDR3 is CASSLGRGGGLANTGELFF. In DNA form, the CDR3 reads TGTGCCAGCAGCTTAGGTCGTGGGGGGGGTCTTGCGAACACCGGGGAGCTGTTTTTT. Full variable domain (outside the CDR3, taken from reference TRBV7-6 and TRBJ2-2): GAGVSQSPRYKVTKRGQDVALRCDPISGHVSLYWYRQALGQGPEFLTYFNYEAQQDKSGLPNDRFSAERPEGSISTLTIQRTEQRDSAMYRCASSLGRGGGLANTGELFFGEGSRLTVL.

The V call is TRBV19, the J call TRBJ1-2; a possible D gene is TRBD1 (5 bases). CDR3 size: 12 residues. Germline V lookup: CDR1 LNHDA, CDR2 SQIVND (reference sequence). The V and J ends lost 10 bases and 8 bases respectively, with 17 bases between them. CDR3 nucleotide sequence: TGTGCCATCCGAGGGGTCCCCGCAGGCTACACCTTC. As protein: CAIRGVPAGYTF. The full variable domain, its missing parts supplied by reference TRBV19 and TRBJ1-2, is DGGITQSPKYLFRKEGQNVTLSCEQNLNHDAMYWYRQDPGQGLRLIYYSQIVNDFQKGDIAEGYSVSREKKESFPLTVTSAQKNPTAFYLCAIRGVPAGYTFGSGTRLTVV.

This clonotype came up a few times. The chain is built from TRBV28 and TRBJ2-7; D unclear. In germline, CDR1 is MDHEN, CDR2 SYDVKM. V was trimmed by 7 bases and J by 2 bases, leaving 9 bases between them. The CDR3 is made up of 12 amino acids. CDR3 sequence reads: CASNRPPYEQYV. The CDR3 DNA follows: TGTGCCAGCAACCGACCCCCCTACGAGCAGTACGTC.

The rearrangement links TRBV7-2 to TRBJ2-3, with D perhaps assigned TRBD1 or TRBD2 (5 bases each). The CDR3 loop spans 15 amino acids. V was shortened by 1 base and J by 7 bases, with 15 bases between the two germline ends. Germline loops: CDR1 SGHTA, CDR2 FQGNSA. The CDR3 reads CASSLVTGPRYTQYF. The CDR3 DNA reads TGTGCCAGCAGCTTAGTGACGGGGCCCCGCTATACGCAGTATTTT.

This clonotype was seen ten or more times. The chain combines TRBV12-3 or TRBV12-4 with TRBJ1-2; no firm D call. The CDR3 runs 15 residues. Trimming removed 4 bases from V and 0 bases from J, with 12 bases in between. The CDR3 region is CASSYGPTANYGYTF. The DNA of the CDR3 is TGTGCCAGCAGTTACGGGCCTACGGCTAACTATGGCTACACCTTC.

The chain links TRBV9 to TRBJ1-2, with 8 bases fitting TRBD1. J was trimmed by 2 bases and V by 0 bases; bases with no gene match: 0. Germline CDR1 SGDLS, CDR2 YYNGEE. CDR3 length equals 14 residues. CDR3 DNA sequence: TGTGCCAGCAGCGTAGGGACAGGGAACTATGGCTACACCTTC. Protein product: CASSVGTGNYGYTF.

The chain employs TRBV19 and TRBJ2-2, with TRBD2 matching over 7 bases. Germline CDR1 LNHDA, CDR2 SQIVND (reference sequence). This CDR3 has 13 amino acids. V shed 1 base and J 10 bases; nucleotides not matched to a gene: 3. The CDR3, as DNA: TGTGCCAGTAGTATAGGGGGAGGGGCGGAGCTGTTTTTT. Translated: CASSIGGGAELFF.

The rearrangement uses TRBV6-4 and TRBJ2-5; the D gene is possibly TRBD1 (7 bases). V was clipped by 1 base and J by 3 bases, with 15 bases between them. The CDR3 has 16 amino acids. Germline assignment: CDR1 MRHNA and CDR2 SNTAGT. CDR3 sequence (DNA): TGTGCCAGCAGTGACTTGACAGGGAGGTGTAAAGAGACCCAGTACTTC. Translated, it gives CASSDLTGRCKETQYF.

This clonotype was picked up a small number of times. The chain employs TRBV6-2 or TRBV6-3 and TRBJ1-2; maybe TRBD1 (5 bases). Looked up from germline, CDR1 is MNHEY and CDR2 is SVGEGT. The ends were cut back, 8 bases at V and 4 bases at J, with 17 bases in the middle. The CDR3 loop spans 14 amino acids. The CDR3 sequence is CASETPGASYGYTF. CDR3 nucleotides: TGTGCCAGCGAAACACCCGGGGCTAGCTATGGCTACACCTTC.

The chain is built from TRBV7-2 and TRBJ2-3, with 9 bases matching TRBD2. Germline-derived CDR1 and CDR2 are SGHTA and FQGNSA. This CDR3 contains 16 residues. V was clipped by 1 base and J by 0 bases; unmatched bases: 2. The CDR3 nucleotides read TGTGCCAGCAGCTTAGAGCGGGGGGCTAGCACAGATACGCAGTATTTT. It translates to CASSLERGASTDTQYF.

The V and J genes are TRBV5-6 and TRBJ2-7; D is ambiguous. The V gene's germline CDR1 is SGHDT and CDR2 YYEEEE. Trimming stripped 3 bases from V and 1 base from J, with 5 bases between. The CDR3 runs 12 residues. CDR3 protein: CASSWSSYEQYF. The CDR3 nucleotides are TGTGCCAGCAGCTGGAGTTCCTACGAGCAGTACTTC. Full variable domain (rest looked up from reference TRBV5-6 and TRBJ2-7): DAGVTQSPTHLIKTRGQQVTLRCSPKSGHDTVSWYQQALGQGPQFIFQYYEEEERQRGNFPDRFSGHQFPNYSSELNVNALLLGDSALYLCASSWSSYEQYFGPGTRLTVT.

There are a few counts of this clonotype. The J gene is TRBJ2-5, the V gene TRBV7-2; D is possibly TRBD1 (6 bases). The germline CDR1 and CDR2 sequences are SGHTA and FQGNSA. Between the trimmed V and J ends, which lost 4 bases and 2 bases, there was a span of 20 bases. There are 17 residues in the CDR3. In DNA, the CDR3 is TGTGCCAGCAGCTCTCCTTCGGACGGGACAACTCAAGAGACCCAGTACTTC. Its translation: CASSSPSDGTTQETQYF. Supplemented by reference TRBV7-2 and TRBJ2-5, the full variable domain reads GAGVSQSPSNKVTEKGKDVELRCDPISGHTALYWYRQSLGQGLEFLIYFQGNSAPDKSGLPSDRFSAERTGGSVSTLTIQRTQQEDSAVYLCASSSPSDGTTQETQYFGPGTRLLVL.

This clonotype came up a few times. CDR3: CASSPAGGASNEQFF. For the CDR3, the DNA is TGTGCCAGCAGCCCCGCGGGTGGAGCGAGCAATGAGCAGTTCTTC. The rearrangement uses TRBV9 and TRBJ2-1, with D perhaps matching TRBD2 (5 bases). Germline assignment: CDR1 SGDLS and CDR2 YYNGEE. The CDR3 totals 15 residues. Trimming took off 4 bases at V and 6 bases at J, with 17 bases between the two ends.

The gene calls are TRBV4-1 and TRBJ2-2; D not resolved. V dropped 4 bases and J dropped 0 bases, with 6 bases sitting between them. The CDR3 sequence is 14 residues long. Germline loops: CDR1 MGHRA, CDR2 YSYEKL. The CDR3 protein is CASSPGSNTGELFF. DNA for the CDR3: TGCGCCAGCAGCCCCGGGTCGAACACCGGGGAGCTGTTTTTT.

The CDR3 protein is CATSRTRNVGDEQFF. The CDR3 DNA is TGTGCCACCAGCAGGACCAGGAACGTGGGCGATGAGCAGTTCTTC. The genes are TRBV15 and TRBJ2-1, with no clear D. Germline CDR1 and CDR2: LNHNV and YYDKDF (reference sequence). Between the trimmed V and J ends, which lost 3 bases and 8 bases, there was a span of 17 bases. The CDR3 contains 15 residues.

This clonotype came up many times. V gene TRBV6-2 or TRBV6-3 combines with J gene TRBJ2-1; 10 bases align to TRBD1. Germline V lookup: CDR1 MNHEY, CDR2 SVGEGT. J was trimmed by 14 bases and V by 5 bases; bases with no gene match: 12. The CDR3 length is 14 residues. The CDR3 here is CASSTSPDRGREFF. As DNA, the CDR3 is TGTGCCAGCAGTACAAGCCCGGACAGGGGGAGGGAGTTCTTC.

This clonotype was counted only a few times. Here the CDR3 DNA reads TGTGCCAGCAGCAATTGCCAGACAAGGAACGAGCAGTACTTC. Translation: CASSNCQTRNEQYF. This sequence joins TRBV21-1 and TRBJ2-7. TRBV21-1 is listed as a pseudogene. This CDR3 is built from 14 residues.

This clonotype was counted only a few times. The chain couples TRBV12-3 or TRBV12-4 to TRBJ2-1, with a tentative D call TRBD2 (6 bases). The V and J ends lost 6 bases and 7 bases respectively, with 10 bases between them. This CDR3 has 12 residues. The CDR3: CASSFGRNEQFF. In nucleotides, the CDR3 is TGTGCCAGCAGCTTCGGGAGAAATGAGCAGTTCTTC.

Only a few counts were recorded for this clonotype. J is TRBJ2-5 and V is TRBV7-9, with TRBD2 matching over 8 bases. Germline trimming cut 2 bases from V and 2 bases from J; bases unmatched to any gene: 10. CDR1 and CDR2 from the germline V gene are SEHNR and FQNEAQ (reference sequence). This CDR3 has 17 residues. The CDR3 reads CASSLYRSLAGQETQYF. The CDR3 nucleotides read TGTGCCAGCAGCTTATACCGGAGTCTAGCGGGTCAAGAGACCCAGTACTTC.

This rearrangement joins TRBV10-3 to TRBJ1-3, with D possibly matching TRBD1 (5 bases). Germline CDR1 is ENHRY and CDR2 is SYGVKD. The V end lost 10 bases, the J end lost 6 bases, and 13 bases lay between the germline ends. The CDR3 sequence is 12 residues long. This CDR3 reads CATRQPPNTIYF. The CDR3 DNA reads as TGTGCCACCAGACAGCCACCAAACACCATATATTTT.

This chain uses TRBV4-3 with TRBJ2-1; 7 positions match TRBD2. Germline assignment: CDR1 LGHNA and CDR2 YSLEER. The length of the CDR3 is 17 residues. With V trimmed by 1 base and J by 3 bases, 9 bases remained unmatched. CDR3 bases: TGCGCCAGCAGCCAAGCCCTGGATCTAGCGGTCTACAATGAGCAGTTCTTC. Translating it yields CASSQALDLAVYNEQFF.

This clonotype was counted between two and nine times. The rearrangement uses TRBV2 and TRBJ2-5, with D uncertain. Germline V gives CDR1 SNHLY, CDR2 FYNNEI. The V end was cut by 7 bases, the J end by 2 bases, with 8 bases between. There are 12 residues in the CDR3. The CDR3 coding sequence is TGTGCCAGCACGGGCCTGCAAGAGACCCAGTACTTC. Its translation is CASTGLQETQYF.

This clonotype was counted at least ten times. The chain has TRBV7-2 and TRBJ2-1; 10 bases match TRBD2. The V and J ends lost 4 bases and 7 bases, in that order; junction bases with no gene match: 7. The CDR3 sequence is 15 residues long. Germline loops: CDR1 SGHTA, CDR2 FQGNSA. CDR3 in DNA: TGTGCCAGCAGCTCCCCTCTAGCGGGGGTAAATGAGCAGTTCTTC. Translated, it gives CASSSPLAGVNEQFF. The full variable domain, its missing parts supplied by reference TRBV7-2 and TRBJ2-1, is GAGVSQSPSNKVTEKGKDVELRCDPISGHTALYWYRQSLGQGLEFLIYFQGNSAPDKSGLPSDRFSAERTGGSVSTLTIQRTQQEDSAVYLCASSSPLAGVNEQFFGPGTRLTVL.